The 7 T cell receptor beta chains below were found in one sample sequenced in a study of cytomegalovirus exposure and HLA in healthy donors. The PCR was carried out with 60 Vbeta primers and 13 Jbeta primers. Method: immunoSEQ multiplex PCR; TCRdb's copy keeps in-frame clones and lacks some. This table holds over 150,000 clones, around 85% found once. Sample: PBMCs. These receptors were obtained from a woman aged 30 to 39 in good health and CMV-seronegative.

The rearrangement joins TRBV23-1 to TRBJ1-1; D remains ambiguous. TRBV23-1 is known as an ORF, though its function is uncertain. The V and J ends lost 0 bases and 1 base respectively, with 18 bases between them. CDR3 length: 18 residues. CDR3 residues: CASSQSSRGNPPNTEAFF. CDR3 nucleotides: TGCGCCAGCAGTCAATCGTCCCGAGGAAACCCTCCGAACACTGAAGCTTTCTTT.

This rearrangement joins TRBV27 to TRBJ2-1; TRBD1 might be the D (6 bases). The CDR3 runs 13 residues. Deletions cut 6 bases from V and 6 bases from J, with 12 bases between. The V gene's germline CDR1 is MNHEY and CDR2 SMNVEV (reference sequence). The CDR3 sequence is CASSWGRGNEQFF. The CDR3 nucleotides read TGTGCCAGCAGCTGGGGGCGCGGCAATGAGCAGTTCTTC.

This clone has just a few counts. V is TRBV4-1 and J is TRBJ1-5, with D hard to call. CDR3 size: 14 residues. Per the germline V gene, CDR1 is MGHRA and CDR2 is YSYEKL. With 0 bases removed from V and 9 bases from J, the gap between germline ends came to 12 bases. This CDR3 is CASSQDPASGPQHF. The CDR3 DNA sequence: TGCGCCAGCAGCCAAGATCCGGCTTCGGGGCCCCAGCATTTT.

The chain links TRBV5-1 to TRBJ2-3; D is unclear. Germline V gene lookup returns CDR1 SGHRS and CDR2 YFSETQ. Trimming took 4 bases from V and 0 from J, leaving 6 bases between them. The CDR3 contains 13 residues. This CDR3 is CASSPTSTDTQYF. In DNA, the CDR3 is TGCGCCAGCAGCCCCACTAGCACAGATACGCAGTATTTT. Together with reference TRBV5-1 and TRBJ2-3, the CDR3 gives the full variable domain: KAGVTQTPRYLIKTRGQQVTLSCSPISGHRSVSWYQQTPGQGLQFLFEYFSETQRNKGNFPGRFSGRQFSNSRSEMNVSTLELGDSALYLCASSPTSTDTQYFGPGTRLTVL.

Only a few counts were recorded for this clone. The chain combines TRBV2 with TRBJ1-3; D unclear. The CDR3 is 14 amino acids. Trimming shortened V by 4 bases and J by 0 bases, and 7 bases separated the two germline ends. Germline CDR1 reads SNHLY; CDR2 reads FYNNEI. The CDR3 spells CASSGEASGNTIYF. CDR3 DNA sequence: TGTGCCAGCAGTGGTGAGGCCTCTGGAAACACCATATATTTT.

V usage is TRBV6-1 and J usage is TRBJ2-1; possible D gene TRBD2, 5 bases. Trimming removed 4 bases at V and 8 bases at J, with 12 bases between. CDR3 size: 13 residues. Per germline, CDR1 MNHNS and CDR2 SASEGT. CDR3 protein: CASSVERVHEQFF. As DNA, the CDR3 is TGTGCCAGCAGTGTGGAGAGGGTTCATGAGCAGTTCTTC.

This chain uses TRBV5-1 with TRBJ2-7; TRBD1 might be the D (6 bases). Germline V gene lookup returns CDR1 SGHRS and CDR2 YFSETQ. The length of the CDR3 is 16 residues. V was cut by 3 bases and J by 0 bases, with 16 bases left in between. The CDR3 region is CASSSGGRTVSYEQYF. As DNA, the CDR3 is TGCGCCAGCAGCTCTGGGGGAAGGACAGTCTCCTACGAGCAGTACTTC.